The 21 T cell receptor beta chains in this list originate from one sample, sequenced in a study of T cells after yellow fever vaccination. From the 5' RACE reads, TCRdb called clonotypes with MiXCR, one entry per CDR3 protein. The sample yields 600,000 to 750,000 distinct CDR3 sequences, around 12% seen once. This sample comprised PBMCs, obtained on the day of the yellow fever booster vaccination. Receptors were obtained from a man between 25 and 39 years old who received the YFV17D yellow fever vaccine.

This clonotype has just a few counts. The CDR3 DNA sequence: TGTGCCAGCAGTGCCACAGGGATAGGCAGTTACGAGCAGTACTTC. Its protein product is CASSATGIGSYEQYF. This chain joins TRBV5-5 and TRBJ2-7; a weak D match, TRBD1 (6 bases). V shed 5 bases and J shed 4 bases, with 19 bases lying between them. The CDR3 length is 15 residues. The germline gives CDR1 SGHKS, CDR2 YYEKEE (reference sequence).

J is TRBJ1-2 and V is TRBV29-1; D remains ambiguous. Germline V gene data show CDR1 as SQVTM and CDR2 as ANQGSEA. Trimming cost V 0 bases and J 4 bases, with 9 bases left between them. The CDR3 is made up of 13 amino acids. The CDR3 DNA is TGCAGCGTTGAAGACTCAAGGCCCTATGGCTACACCTTC. Its translation: CSVEDSRPYGYTF.

J is TRBJ1-1 and V is TRBV2; 8 bases agree with TRBD1. Losses at the gene ends were 3 bases for V and 4 bases for J; bases not matched to a gene: 4. CDR3 length: 14 residues. The germline V gene has CDR1 SNHLY and CDR2 FYNNEI. The CDR3: CASSDTDRGTEAFF. DNA for the CDR3: TGTGCCAGCAGTGATACCGACAGGGGCACTGAAGCTTTCTTT. Complete variable domain (other parts from reference TRBV2 and TRBJ1-1): EPEVTQTPSHQVTQMGQEVILRCVPISNHLYFYWYRQILGQKVEFLVSFYNNEISEKSEIFDDQFSVERPDGSNFTLKIRSTKLEDSAMYFCASSDTDRGTEAFFGQGTRLTVV.

This clonotype was picked up a small number of times. The genes are TRBV7-2 and TRBJ2-5; 8 bases match TRBD1. The CDR3 runs to 15 residues. CDR1 SGHTA and CDR2 FQGNSA come from the germline V gene. Trimming removed 5 bases from V and 3 bases from J; junction bases left unmatched: 8. CDR3 DNA: TGTGCCAGCAGCCTACCTTGGACAGGGAAAGAGACCCAGTACTTC. Residues: CASSLPWTGKETQYF.

This sequence joins TRBV5-1 and TRBJ1-2, with D possibly TRBD1 on 5 matching bases. In germline, CDR1 is SGHRS, CDR2 YFSETQ. The CDR3 contains 16 residues. Trimming cost V 4 bases and J 0 bases, with 16 bases left between them. CDR3 coding DNA: TGCGCCAGCAGCCCGGGGGGTCAGCGAGCTAACTATGGCTACACCTTC. Protein product: CASSPGGQRANYGYTF.

The genes are TRBV15 and TRBJ2-5, with D possibly matching TRBD2 (6 bases). V was shortened by 5 bases and J by 2 bases, with 15 bases between the two germline ends. Looked up from germline, CDR1 is LNHNV and CDR2 is YYDKDF (reference sequence). This CDR3 has 15 residues. This CDR3 reads CATSVALARQETQYF. Here the CDR3 DNA reads TGTGCCACCAGCGTCGCTCTAGCGAGACAAGAGACCCAGTACTTC.

This clonotype was counted only a few times. V is TRBV12-3 or TRBV12-4 and J is TRBJ2-5, with D uncertain. V lost 2 bases and J 2 bases, leaving 9 bases between the germline ends. This CDR3 contains 14 residues. Here the CDR3 DNA reads TGTGCCAGCAGTTTACGTTTACAGCAAGAGACCCAGTACTTC. It encodes CASSLRLQQETQYF.

In this sample, this clonotype turned up a few times. This chain uses TRBV19 with TRBJ1-1; D gene unclear. CDR1 and CDR2 from the germline V gene are LNHDA and SQIVND (reference sequence). Between the trimmed V and J ends, which lost 0 bases and 4 bases, there was a span of 12 bases. The CDR3 has 15 amino acids. CDR3 sequence reads: CASSIDPNGITEAFF. The DNA for the CDR3 is TGTGCCAGTAGTATAGACCCAAACGGTATCACTGAAGCTTTCTTT.

In this sample, this clonotype turned up many times. This rearrangement joins TRBV6-2 or TRBV6-3 to TRBJ2-7; 14 bases fit TRBD2. V lost 7 bases and J lost 4; bases outside the gene matches: 3. Germline V CDR1 and CDR2: MNHEY, SVGEGT. The CDR3 is 14 amino acids. Written as DNA, the CDR3 is TGTGCCAGCATTGGGACTAGCGGGAGTTACGAGCAGTACTTC. Its translation: CASIGTSGSYEQYF.

This clonotype was seen a few times. The chain is built from TRBV21-1 and TRBJ2-6; the table's D gene call, TRBD1, was not cross checked with the DNA. TRBV21-1 is a pseudogene segment. The CDR3 length is 21 residues. CDR3 loop: CASSSRDRANSPSSGANVLTF. The CDR3 nucleotides are TGTGCCAGCAGCAGCCGAGACAGGGCGAATTCTCCGAGCTCTGGGGCCAACGTCCTGACTTTC.

The chain has TRBV19 and TRBJ2-7, with TRBD2 matching 9 bases. The CDR3 contains 15 residues. V shed 1 base, J shed 3 bases, and the junction held 4 bases outside the gene matches. From germline, CDR1 is LNHDA and CDR2 SQIVND (reference sequence). CDR3 amino acids: CASSIGAGGGYEQYF. CDR3 bases: TGTGCCAGTAGTATAGGAGCGGGAGGAGGCTACGAGCAGTACTTC.

This chain uses TRBV5-1 with TRBJ2-5; 7 nucleotides line up with TRBD1. The ends lost 0 bases at V and 9 bases at J; junction bases unmatched: 8. The CDR3 is 14 amino acids. CDR1 SGHRS and CDR2 YFSETQ come from the germline V gene. CDR3: CASSLGQGSWAQYF. In DNA form, the CDR3 reads TGCGCCAGCAGCTTGGGACAGGGTAGCTGGGCCCAGTACTTC. Using reference TRBV5-1 and TRBJ2-5 for the parts outside the CDR3, the full variable domain is KAGVTQTPRYLIKTRGQQVTLSCSPISGHRSVSWYQQTPGQGLQFLFEYFSETQRNKGNFPGRFSGRQFSNSRSEMNVSTLELGDSALYLCASSLGQGSWAQYFGPGTRLLVL.

This clonotype has only a few counts. The rearrangement uses TRBV20-1 and TRBJ2-1; D is unclear. CDR1 is DFQATT, CDR2 SNEGSKA, per germline (reference sequence). The V end lost 6 bases, the J end lost 6 bases, and 18 bases lay between the germline ends. The length of the CDR3 is 14 residues. The chain's CDR3 is CSARAGISGNEQFF. The CDR3 region has the DNA TGCAGTGCCCGGGCTGGGATTAGTGGCAATGAGCAGTTCTTC.

This clonotype has just a few counts. V and J are TRBV3-1 and TRBJ2-3; 9 bases match TRBD2. The CDR3 contains 16 residues. The V and J ends lost 5 bases and 4 bases, in that order; junction bases with no gene match: 10. Germline values: CDR1 LGHDT, CDR2 YNNKEL (reference sequence). The CDR3, as DNA: TGTGCCAGCAGCAAACCTTTAGCGGGAGTTTCAGATACGCAGTATTTT. It codes for CASSKPLAGVSDTQYF.

This rearrangement joins TRBV7-2 to TRBJ2-1; no reliable D call. CDR1 is SGHTA and CDR2 is FQGNSA in the germline V gene. V lost 5 bases and J 9 bases, leaving 11 bases between the germline ends. This CDR3 comprises 12 residues. Here the CDR3 DNA reads TGTGCCAGCAGCAATCTAGAGAGTGAGCAGTTCTTC. Its protein product is CASSNLESEQFF. Looking up the rest from reference TRBV7-2 and TRBJ2-1 gives the full variable domain: GAGVSQSPSNKVTEKGKDVELRCDPISGHTALYWYRQSLGQGLEFLIYFQGNSAPDKSGLPSDRFSAERTGGSVSTLTIQRTQQEDSAVYLCASSNLESEQFFGPGTRLTVL.

Only a few counts were recorded for this clonotype. V and J are TRBV19 and TRBJ2-7, with D possibly TRBD1 on 6 matching bases. V was cut by 6 bases and J by 0 bases, with 15 bases left in between. The CDR3 consists of 15 residues. CDR1 and CDR2 from the germline V gene are LNHDA and SQIVND (reference sequence). The CDR3 is CASSRSHRDSYEQYF. The CDR3 nucleotides are TGTGCCAGTAGCCGGAGCCACAGGGACTCCTACGAGCAGTACTTC.

This chain links TRBV12-3 or TRBV12-4 with TRBJ1-3; 7 nucleotides align to TRBD1. V lost 1 base, J lost 4 bases, and 13 bases stayed unmatched. CDR3 length: 18 residues. The CDR3 is CASSLDGATGAAGNTIYF. DNA of the CDR3: TGTGCCAGCAGTTTAGACGGTGCAACAGGGGCGGCCGGAAACACCATATATTTT.

This chain uses TRBV20-1 with TRBJ1-1; a possible D gene is TRBD1 (5 bases). This CDR3 region has 13 residues. Germline V gene sequence: CDR1 DFQATT, CDR2 SNEGSKA (reference sequence). The germline V and J ends were trimmed by 4 bases and 6 bases, with 15 bases remaining between them. The CDR3 DNA reads TGCAGTGCTATATGGCCGGGACCACCTGAAGCTTTCTTT. This encodes CSAIWPGPPEAFF.

The sample holds a few counts of this clonotype. This sequence joins TRBV11-2 and TRBJ2-7, with 10 nucleotides matching TRBD2. This CDR3 comprises 18 residues. Germline V gene data show CDR1 as SGHAT and CDR2 as FQNNGV. The V gene end was trimmed by 1 base and the J gene end by 6 bases; junction bases not matched to a gene: 15. CDR3 loop: CASSLVEGGAGGRGEQYF. CDR3 nucleotides: TGTGCCAGCAGCTTAGTAGAGGGGGGAGCGGGAGGGCGTGGCGAGCAGTACTTC. Filled out from reference TRBV11-2 and TRBJ2-7, the complete variable domain reads EAGVAQSPRYKIIEKRQSVAFWCNPISGHATLYWYQQILGQGPKLLIQFQNNGVVDDSQLPKDRFSAERLKGVDSTLKIQPAKLEDSAVYLCASSLVEGGAGGRGEQYFGPGTRLTVT.

This clonotype came up a few times. This CDR3 is CASKAGVTYNEQFF. As DNA, the CDR3 is TGTGCCAGTAAGGCGGGAGTTACCTACAATGAGCAGTTCTTC. This chain uses TRBV19 with TRBJ2-1; 7 nucleotides line up with TRBD2. CDR3 length: 14 amino acids. Germline values: CDR1 LNHDA, CDR2 SQIVND (reference sequence). V was clipped by 7 bases and J by 2 bases; unmatched bases: 5.

The CDR3 DNA reads as TGTGCCAGCAGTTACTGGGGGGCTCAAGAGACCCAGTACTTC. Translated: CASSYWGAQETQYF. The chain carries TRBV6-5 and TRBJ2-5; the D gene could be TRBD1 or TRBD2 (6 bases each). Germline V gene lookup returns CDR1 MNHEY and CDR2 SVGAGI. Trimming removed 1 base from V and 2 bases from J, with 8 bases in between. CDR3 length equals 14 residues.